Below are 15 T cell receptor beta chains sequenced from a single sample in a study of T cell repertoires in cytomegalovirus infection. These receptors are not linked to any known antigen. TCRdb used MiXCR to reprocess the reads, holding one entry per CDR3 protein. Altogether 60,000 to 85,000 distinct CDR3 sequences are present, 20% to 25% being singletons, with the ten largest covering 79%. What was sequenced was PBMCs, sequenced either directly or after in vitro stimulation (not recorded which). Receptors were obtained from a human donor in good health (CMV status not recorded). Some clones in this sample may be carry-over from other donors' samples.

This clonotype was seen a handful of times. This chain uses TRBV7-9 with TRBJ2-1, with 12 bases fitting TRBD2. The J segment lost 8 bases and the V segment lost 5 bases, leaving 7 bases of the junction unmatched. From germline, CDR1 is SEHNR and CDR2 FQNEAQ (reference sequence). The CDR3 loop spans 15 amino acids. The CDR3 bases are TGTGCCAGCAGCGCTAGCGGGAGGGAGATCCATGAGCAGTTCTTC. Translation gives CASSASGREIHEQFF.

This clonotype was recorded a few times. The chain is built from TRBV5-1 and TRBJ1-2; 8 bases are shared with TRBD1. Germline V gives CDR1 SGHRS, CDR2 YFSETQ. This CDR3 has 16 amino acids. V lost 0 bases to trimming and J lost 2 bases; unmatched junction nucleotides: 6. The CDR3 loop reads CASSLAGQDTNYGYTF. The CDR3 bases are TGCGCCAGCAGCTTGGCGGGACAGGATACCAACTATGGCTACACCTTC.

This clonotype has a handful of counts. The V and J genes are TRBV28 and TRBJ2-2, with TRBD1 matching 9 bases. The germline V gene encodes CDR1 MDHEN and CDR2 SYDVKM. V shed 6 bases and J 5 bases; nucleotides not matched to a gene: 13. The CDR3 is made up of 17 amino acids. CDR3 region: CASSPGPHRGRTGELFF. The DNA of the CDR3 is TGTGCCAGCAGCCCCGGGCCCCACAGGGGGCGGACCGGGGAGCTGTTTTTT.

This clonotype has at least ten counts. The chain joins TRBV6-5 to TRBJ2-1; D uncertain. Per the germline V gene, CDR1 is MNHEY and CDR2 is SVGAGI. This CDR3 region has 16 residues. V was clipped by 2 bases and J by 4 bases, with 15 bases between them. The CDR3 spells CASSYQPDGLYNEQFF. The CDR3 nucleotides read TGTGCCAGCAGTTACCAGCCGGATGGCCTGTACAATGAGCAGTTCTTC.

This clonotype was detected many times. The J gene is TRBJ2-7, the V gene TRBV7-9; 8 bases match TRBD1. From germline, CDR1 is SEHNR and CDR2 FQNEAQ (reference sequence). The junction had 6 bases not matched to a gene; V was cut back by 0 bases and J by 2 bases. CDR3 size: 16 residues. CDR3 in amino acids: CASSLADRATTYEQYF. CDR3 bases: TGTGCCAGCAGCTTAGCGGACAGGGCTACCACCTACGAGCAGTACTTC.

This clonotype was detected only a few times. The V and J genes are TRBV7-9 and TRBJ2-2; 7 bases align to TRBD1. CDR3 length equals 16 residues. Germline V gene lookup returns CDR1 SEHNR and CDR2 FQNEAQ (reference sequence). J was trimmed by 0 bases and V by 5 bases; bases with no gene match: 6. CDR3 DNA sequence: TGTGCCAGCAGCCCTCGGGACAGTTCGAACACCGGGGAGCTGTTTTTT. Protein: CASSPRDSSNTGELFF. Combining the CDR3 with reference TRBV7-9 and TRBJ2-2 gives the whole variable domain DTGVSQNPRHKITKRGQNVTFRCDPISEHNRLYWYRQTLGQGPEFLTYFQNEAQLEKSRLLSDRFSAERPKGSFSTLEIQRTEQGDSAMYLCASSPRDSSNTGELFFGEGSRLTVL.

CDR3 DNA: TGCAGCGTTGTGTCTAGCGGGAGTTTCAATGAGCAGTTCTTC. Its protein product is CSVVSSGSFNEQFF. This sequence joins TRBV29-1 and TRBJ2-1; 10 bases are shared with TRBD2. This CDR3 has 14 residues. Germline V gene sequence: CDR1 SQVTM, CDR2 ANQGSEA. Trimming removed 4 bases from V and 6 bases from J; junction bases left unmatched: 6.

This clonotype was picked up one time. The chain couples TRBV12-3 or TRBV12-4 to TRBJ2-1, with 7 bases that match TRBD1. V shed 5 bases and J 3 bases; nucleotides not matched to a gene: 10. There are 16 residues in the CDR3. In DNA form, the CDR3 reads TGTGCCAGCAGTCCAACGACAGGGAAGGACTACAATGAGCAGTTCTTC. As protein: CASSPTTGKDYNEQFF.

The V call is TRBV7-2, the J call TRBJ2-7, with D maybe TRBD2 (6 bases). The V gene's germline CDR1 is SGHTA and CDR2 FQGNSA. V was shortened by 3 bases and J by 9 bases, with 15 bases between the two germline ends. The length of the CDR3 is 13 residues. CDR3 in amino acids: CASSLDGFGGQYV. The CDR3 region has the DNA TGTGCCAGCAGCTTGGACGGCTTCGGGGGGCAGTACGTC.

V usage is TRBV20-1 and J usage is TRBJ2-1; 10 positions agree with TRBD2. This CDR3 spans 15 amino acids. The germline V gene has CDR1 DFQATT and CDR2 SNEGSKA (reference sequence). Losses at the gene ends were 3 bases for V and 7 bases for J; bases not matched to a gene: 9. CDR3 nucleotides: TGCAGTGCTAGCTCCCCAGCGGGAGGGAATAATGAGCAGTTCTTC. It encodes CSASSPAGGNNEQFF.

V gene TRBV27 combines with J gene TRBJ2-1; 8 positions match TRBD1. CDR1 and CDR2 from the germline V gene are MNHEY and SMNVEV (reference sequence). J was trimmed by 5 bases and V by 8 bases; bases with no gene match: 11. The CDR3 spans 15 residues. The CDR3 loop is CASYRGQGADNEQFF. In DNA, the CDR3 is TGTGCCAGCTACCGTGGGCAGGGGGCGGACAATGAGCAGTTCTTC.

This clonotype was observed a handful of times. The V gene is TRBV11-3, the J gene TRBJ1-2, with 8 positions matching TRBD1. The CDR3 extends over 13 amino acids. With V trimmed by 1 base and J by 7 bases, 2 bases remained unmatched. Germline assignment: CDR1 SGHNT and CDR2 YENEEA. CDR3 protein: CASSLGTGSGYTF. The CDR3 region has the DNA TGTGCCAGCAGCTTAGGGACAGGGTCTGGCTACACCTTC.

For the CDR3, the DNA is TGTGCCAGCAGCTTGGCCGTCGCGGGAGCCCCCTACGAGCAGTACTTC. Protein product: CASSLAVAGAPYEQYF. The chain is built from TRBV5-4 and TRBJ2-7, with 7 bases fitting TRBD2. The CDR3 consists of 16 residues. CDR1 and CDR2 from the germline V gene are SGHNT and YYREEE (reference sequence). V lost 0 bases to trimming and J lost 2 bases; unmatched junction nucleotides: 8.

This clonotype came up a few times. The V gene is TRBV6-2 or TRBV6-3, the J gene TRBJ2-2; D unresolved. V was cut by 2 bases and J by 9 bases, with 4 bases left in between. In germline, CDR1 is MNHEY, CDR2 SVGEGT. The CDR3 contains 11 residues. For the CDR3, the DNA is TGTGCCAGCAGTTACGGGCGGGAGCTGTTTTTT. It encodes CASSYGRELFF.

This clonotype has just a few counts. The chain employs TRBV12-3 or TRBV12-4 and TRBJ2-3; D possibly corresponds to TRBD2 (6 bases). V dropped 7 bases and J dropped 3 bases, with 20 bases sitting between them. The length of the CDR3 is 16 residues. The CDR3 DNA sequence: TGTGCCAGCACCCACGGAAATGGCGGGATGACAGATACGCAGTATTTT. This encodes CASTHGNGGMTDTQYF.